This TCR beta chain was found in a study of regulatory T cells in long-lasting Graves disease (dated by TCRdb to 2020 to 2022). Looking at the study overall: In the newly diagnosed Graves' disease group, patients had been taking antithyroid drugs for less than 3 months. A total of 33 samples underwent TCR sequencing: around 13 from persistent and about 20 from newly diagnosed Graves' disease patients. The study was conducted in China and was registered as a clinical trial. This study used TCR sequencing and RNA sequencing of peripheral blood to compare persistent Graves' disease patients against newly diagnosed Graves' disease patients.

Taken with the paper, the label for time point translates to: newly diagnosed GD, antithyroid drugs for less than 3 months. For both TCR sequencing and RNA sequencing, RNA was extracted from PBMCs using TRIzol. The diagnosis of Graves' disease followed American Thyroid Association guidelines. Patients were recruited from an endocrinology department in Xi'an, China. From each patient, around 9 milliliters of peripheral blood was collected into an EDTA anticoagulant tube. Ficoll Paque Plus density gradient separation was used to isolate PBMCs, and no further T cell sorting was performed. An Agilent 2100 Bioanalyzer and agarose gel were used to assess RNA quality, and a NanoDrop 2000 was used to measure RNA concentration. This clonotype was counted between two and nine times. No cognate antigen has been identified for it. No much larger clone is present one base from it, and per-base qualities are unavailable.

Libraries were prepared through multiplex PCR. TCRdb names Illumina HiSeq 4000 as the instrument used. iRepertoire HTBI primers and Arm-PCR amplification of CDR3 regions were used to construct TCR beta libraries. PCR products were gel purified before sequencing. As for how the authors treated the data: Gene usage analysis of CDR3 amino acid clonotypes used the 62 TRBV and approximately 13 TRBJ segments found across samples. Filtered high-quality paired reads were merged into contigs using COPE and FqMerger. BLAST was used to align contigs to IMGT TRBV, TRBD and TRBJ reference genes, and CDR3 was defined according to IMGT. Clonotypes above 0.1% frequency were classified as highly expanded clones. Shannon entropy was used to measure repertoire diversity, and the Gini coefficient was used to measure V-J evenness. Public clonotypes were defined as clonotypes shared by more than one individual. The raw public reads went through TCRdb reprocessing: fastp at Q25, MiXCR clone calling, in-frame beta chains kept. Each entry merges the rows of one CDR3 protein and shows their most common DNA and genes. The V and J calls were determined by TCRdb, not by the authors. In this sample the table shows hundreds of thousands of distinct CDR3 sequences, about 13% of which occur a single time. Roughly 9.7% of the sample comes from the top ten.

What the work shows at the level of the full study, not this receptor alone: Persistent patients shared more public clonotypes among themselves (around 3,000) than newly diagnosed patients did (approximately 900). The small sample size was acknowledged by the authors as a limitation that may reduce accuracy. Sequencing and analysis were limited to the TCR beta chain. Lower TCR Shannon entropy and fewer highly expanded clones were observed in persistent Graves' disease patients than in newly diagnosed patients, which suggested clonal expansion. Only peripheral blood was studied, because thyroid tissue, the primary lesion, was inaccessible. TRBV28, TRBJ1-2 and TRBJ2-5 were preferentially used in persistent disease, while TRBV20-1 and TRBJ2-1 were favored in newly diagnosed disease.

Via the germline V gene, CDR1 is SGHTA and CDR2 FQGTGA. The CDR3, cysteine through phenylalanine, is 16 amino acids long. The retained sequence is limited to the CDR3, 48 bases, with the frame set at the first base. V is cut back by 4 bases and J by 5 bases, with 8 bases in the junction unmatched. This same sample was also taken into another study, of T cells in Graves' hyperthyroidism and ophthalmopathy. As noted in the second study: Stable Graves' hyperthyroidism was defined as no progression to ophthalmopathy during 18 months of follow-up. Hyperthyroidism patients were newly diagnosed, had a disease duration of under 2 months, and were aged 18 to 65 years. Patients with uncontrolled infections, other autoimmune diseases, pregnancy or lactation were excluded. Clinical symptoms, serum thyroxine and TRAb, thyroid ultrasound, and orbital computed tomography formed the basis for the diagnoses. The first round of RT-PCR for the TCR CDR3 was performed with the HTBI primer set and the Qiagen OneStep RT-PCR kit. Most expanded thyroid clonotypes (frequency above 0.001) were also found in blood, which suggests that blood repertoires may mirror thyroid immune responses. Ophthalmopathy was separated from stable hyperthyroidism by a 13 V-J signature model, with approximately 90% sensitivity and about 84% specificity obtained in cross-validation and 80%/75% obtained in testing. In validation, the model predicted progression to ophthalmopathy a median of 6.5 months before onset, with about 71% sensitivity and roughly 73% specificity. A discovery cohort of roughly 100 patients, fewer than 50 with Graves' ophthalmopathy and more than 55 with stable Graves' hyperthyroidism, was used to find distinguishing TCR V-J signatures. Prospective prediction of ophthalmopathy was tested in an independent validation cohort consisting of roughly 20 hyperthyroidism patients and 17 patients who later progressed to ophthalmopathy. The 100 or so discovery patients were randomly split 7:3 into training and test sets. The study also compared thyroid tissue and blood T-cell repertoires from more than 5 Graves' hyperthyroidism patients. Once sampling was done, hyperthyroidism patients were given methimazole at a starting dose of 30 mg daily, whereas ophthalmopathy patients were given high-dose intravenous methylprednisolone. The libraries were constructed in a second round of multiplex PCR and then size-selected and purified. Libraries were sequenced paired-end with 100 bp reads on an Illumina HiSeq2000. SOAPnuke was used to process the raw data, throwing out any read that contained adapters or uncalled bases, had a mean Phred below 15, or lacked an exact constant-primer or identifier match. COPE v1.2.5 was used to merge high-quality paired reads, and clonotypes were defined as unique nucleotide sequences. MiTCR v1.1 was used to align clonotypes to the IMGT TRBV, TRBD and TRBJ reference segments. The analysis was restricted to V-J combinations with a frequency above 0.0001, which together covered 99% to 99.2% of the repertoires. The TCS score was defined as the ratio of F50 (clonal expansion) to E x V (chaos), calculated using BLOSUM62-based TCRdist between CDR3 peptides within each V-J. Welch's t-statistics and random forest reduced around 550 V-J features to 13, which were used in a naive Bayes classifier (R e1071). No statistical method was used to set the sample size in advance, and investigators knew the group allocation. The paper describes TCR Vbeta CDR3 sequencing of about 140 peripheral blood samples, made up of some 42 ophthalmopathy patients, roughly 75 hyperthyroidism patients and about 17 progressor patients.

Sequenced here: peripheral blood mononuclear cells (PBMCs), sampled at new diagnosis, from a patient treated with antithyroid drugs. The chain joins TRBV7-3 to TRBJ2-2, with TRBD2 identical over 9 junction bases. This clonotype originated in a man aged 25 to 40 with Graves disease. Donor details come from another sample of the same person, matched by shared clones. CDR3 reads: CASSSRGAGGTGELFF. The DNA is as follows: TGTGCCAGCAGCTCCCGGGGAGCGGGAGGTACCGGGGAGCTGTTTTTT.